This section outlines one T cell receptor beta chain sequence together with its context. The antigen is not known. This CDR3 has 14 residues. Looked up from germline, CDR1 is KGHSH and CDR2 is LQKENI. V gave up 6 bases and J gave up 5 bases, with 16 bases separating them. This sample is part of a study of cytomegalovirus exposure and HLA in healthy donors. General observations from the study: For TCR beta chains, V- and J-gene trimming was later linked to a missense DCLRE1C variant. The study flagged around 160 TCR beta chains as cytomegalovirus-associated.

PCR primers comprised 60 Vbeta and 13 Jbeta primers. In the authors' workflow: Later reanalysis found about 80 million unique TCR beta chains, roughly 10 million of them shared. Method: immunoSEQ multiplex PCR; TCRdb's copy keeps in-frame clones and lacks some. V and J calls and clone size are copied from that table; D and trimming were computed from the DNA. Here the sample spans approximately 200,000 clones, 79% being singletons. V usage is TRBV18 and J usage is TRBJ1-1; weak D call: TRBD1 (5 bases). The sequence came from a girl aged 10-17 years in good health and CMV-seropositive. Sequencing was done on a sample of PBMCs. CDR3 nucleotides: TGTGCCAGCTCTAGGACAAACCATGAGACTGAAGCTTTCTTT. It encodes CASSRTNHETEAFF.